The TCR beta chain described here comes from a study of cytomegalovirus exposure and HLA in healthy donors. Here immunoSEQ multiplex PCR was the method, and the copy in TCRdb shows in-frame clones only, minus some. Of tens of thousands of clones in the sample, 85% to 95% were seen once. This clone came up a few times. Germline V gene lookup returns CDR1 MNHEY and CDR2 SMNVEV (reference sequence). The CDR3 contains 13 residues. Trimming shortened V by 5 bases and J by 3 bases, and 10 bases separated the two germline ends. The sample comprised PBMCs. The origin of this receptor is a woman younger than 30 in good health and CMV-seronegative. The rearrangement uses TRBV27 and TRBJ2-5; D is uncertain. This CDR3 reads CASSTGGEETQYF. The CDR3 DNA is TGTGCCAGCAGTACTGGCGGCGAAGAGACCCAGTACTTC.